What follows are 9 T cell receptor beta chains derived from one specimen sequenced in a study of T cell responses to AZD1222 COVID-19 vaccine. The data were produced by immunoSEQ multiplex PCR, yet TCRdb's version contains in-frame clones alone and is incomplete. The data show 160,000 or so clones, over 80% seen once. The input for sequencing was peripheral blood, taken 28 days after the second dose of the MenACWY control vaccine. These receptors came from an adult who received the MenACWY meningococcal vaccine as a control.

The chain links TRBV7-2 to TRBJ2-5; D is undetermined. The V end lost 6 bases, the J end lost 7 bases, and 18 bases lay between the germline ends. Germline CDR1 reads SGHTA; CDR2 reads FQGNSA. The CDR3 runs 14 residues. The chain's CDR3 is CASRQTDTLVTQYF. CDR3 nucleotides: TGTGCCAGCAGGCAGACTGATACCTTGGTGACCCAGTACTTC.

This chain links TRBV5-1 with TRBJ2-5, with a possible D match to TRBD2 (6 bases). V lost 0 bases and J lost 3, with 12 bases in between. Germline CDR1 is SGHRS and CDR2 is YFSETQ. The CDR3 sequence is 15 residues long. The CDR3 coding sequence is TGCGCCAGCAGCTTGGCGTCGTTAGCGGAAGAGACCCAGTACTTC. It codes for CASSLASLAEETQYF.

The chain carries TRBV28 and TRBJ2-2; D gene uncertain. CDR1 is MDHEN, CDR2 SYDVKM, per germline. The CDR3 spans 14 residues. The ends were cut back, 4 bases at V and 1 base at J, with 7 bases in the middle. CDR3 in amino acids: CASSSSWNTGELFF. CDR3 in DNA: TGTGCCAGCAGTTCCTCCTGGAACACCGGGGAGCTGTTTTTT.

V usage is TRBV19 and J usage is TRBJ2-2, with no clear D. CDR3 length: 16 amino acids. From germline, CDR1 is LNHDA and CDR2 SQIVND (reference sequence). The V gene lost 7 bases and the J gene lost 4 bases, with 19 bases spanning the gap. CDR3 residues: CASTDVPRVGTGELFF. The DNA of the CDR3 is TGTGCCAGTACCGACGTGCCCCGGGTCGGCACCGGGGAGCTGTTTTTT. Full variable domain (rest looked up from reference TRBV19 and TRBJ2-2): DGGITQSPKYLFRKEGQNVTLSCEQNLNHDAMYWYRQDPGQGLRLIYYSQIVNDFQKGDIAEGYSVSREKKESFPLTVTSAQKNPTAFYLCASTDVPRVGTGELFFGEGSRLTVL.

The CDR3 protein is CASLLTSAYNEQFF. CDR3 nucleotides: TGTGCCAGCCTTTTGACTAGCGCTTACAATGAGCAGTTCTTC. The chain recombines TRBV7-9 with TRBJ2-1; TRBD2 agrees at 8 bases. The CDR3 loop spans 14 amino acids. The V gene's germline CDR1 is SEHNR and CDR2 FQNEAQ (reference sequence). The V segment lost 8 bases and the J segment 4 bases; nucleotides outside the gene matches: 7.

The V gene is TRBV6-6, the J gene TRBJ1-5; D gene unclear. The ends were cut back, 2 bases at V and 4 bases at J, with 9 bases in the middle. This CDR3 has 14 amino acids. The germline gives CDR1 MNHNY, CDR2 SVGAGI (reference sequence). The CDR3 protein is CASSYPETNQPQHF. The DNA for the CDR3 is TGTGCCAGCAGTTACCCGGAGACAAATCAGCCCCAGCATTTT.

Only one count was recorded for this clone. This rearrangement joins TRBV7-9 to TRBJ1-1; D gene unclear. This CDR3 has 10 residues. Between the trimmed V and J ends, which lost 0 bases and 11 bases, there was a span of 4 bases. Germline V gene sequence: CDR1 SEHNR, CDR2 FQNEAQ (reference sequence). The CDR3 DNA sequence: TGTGCCAGCAGCTTAGCCCCCGCTTTCTTT. It specifies CASSLAPAFF.

The rearrangement joins TRBV29-1 to TRBJ1-1; D remains unclear. Germline CDR1 and CDR2: SQVTM and ANQGSEA. Trimming took 7 bases from V and 1 from J, leaving 7 bases between them. The CDR3 runs to 11 residues. The CDR3 region is CSETGNTEAFF. The CDR3 nucleotides are TGCAGCGAGACGGGGAACACTGAAGCTTTCTTT. Full variable domain (outside the CDR3, taken from reference TRBV29-1 and TRBJ1-1): SAVISQKPSRDICQRGTSLTIQCQVDSQVTMMFWYRQQPGQSLTLIATANQGSEATYESGFVIDKFPISRPNLTFSTLTVSNMSPEDSSIYLCSETGNTEAFFGQGTRLTVV.

The V gene is TRBV5-6, the J gene TRBJ2-2; D unresolved. Trimming took 0 bases from V and 7 from J, leaving 10 bases between them. The CDR3 extends over 14 amino acids. Germline V gene lookup returns CDR1 SGHDT and CDR2 YYEEEE. CDR3 DNA sequence: TGTGCCAGCAGCTTGGGGCACGCCCTCGGGGAGCTGTTTTTT. Protein: CASSLGHALGELFF.